These T cell receptor beta chains were read from a single sample in a study of graft-versus-host responses after intestinal transplantation. TCRdb's table, derived via immunoSEQ multiplex PCR, lists solely in-frame clones and lacks some. The sample holds fewer than 20,000 clones; around 69% are singletons and the top ten take approximately 3.5%. The sequencing used ileum tissue, collected 14 days after transplant. The receptors here all came from a human patient who received an intestinal transplant, so some T cells may come from the graft donor. Both conserved end residues are part of each CDR3. Each record gives: V gene, clone size, D gene, J gene, CDR3 DNA, CDR3 protein. The D gene is left open where the match is weak. The size field is filled for only some rows; it gives once, few, many or a size class.

V: TRBV7-6; size: -; D: -; J: TRBJ2-5; DNA: TGTGCCAGCAGCTCTCAGGGGACCCAGTACTTC; CDR3: CASSSQGTQYF
V: TRBV19; size: -; D: -; J: TRBJ1-1; DNA: TGTGCCAGTAGTATAGTTGACAGTTTAAGCCACACTGAAGCTTTCTTT; CDR3: CASSIVDSLSHTEAFF
V: TRBV6-1; size: -; D: -; J: TRBJ2-7; DNA: TGTGCCAGCAGTGAAGCGAACCAGGGGCCCTCCTACGAGCAGTACTTC; CDR3: CASSEANQGPSYEQYF
V: TRBV7-2; size: once; D: TRBD2; J: TRBJ2-7; DNA: TGTGCCAGCACCTACCCCGCCCCCGGGGGGGCCGCCTACGAGCAGTACTTC; CDR3: CASTYPAPGGAAYEQYF
V: TRBV9; size: -; D: -; J: TRBJ2-7; DNA: TGTGCCAGCAGCCTAGGGCAGGGGTGGAACGAGCAGTACTTC; CDR3: CASSLGQGWNEQYF
V: TRBV27; size: -; D: TRBD1; J: TRBJ1-1; DNA: TGTGCCAGCAGTTTAATCGGGACAGGGAACACTGAAGCTTTCTTT; CDR3: CASSLIGTGNTEAFF
V: TRBV5-4; size: -; D: TRBD1; J: TRBJ1-1; DNA: TGTGCCAGCAGTTGGTGGACAGGTAATAAGAACACTGAAGCTTTCTTT; CDR3: CASSWWTGNKNTEAFF
V: TRBV6-1; size: few; D: -; J: TRBJ2-7; DNA: TGTGCCAGCAGTGTTGCCCACGAGCAGTACTTC; CDR3: CASSVAHEQYF
V: TRBV7-7; size: -; D: TRBD2; J: TRBJ2-5; DNA: TGTGCTAGCAGCTTAACCGGGAGGGGGAGAGAGACCCAGTACTTC; CDR3: CASSLTGRGRETQYF
V: TRBV7-9; size: -; D: -; J: TRBJ2-1; DNA: TGTGCCAGCAGCTTAGCAGGGAACAGGGCGAGCTCCTACAATGAGCAGTTCTTC; CDR3: CASSLAGNRASSYNEQFF
V: TRBV19; size: -; D: -; J: TRBJ1-5; DNA: TGTGCCAGTAGTCAGACAGGTTATAGCAATCAGCCCCAGCATTTT; CDR3: CASSQTGYSNQPQHF
V: TRBV19; size: few; D: -; J: TRBJ1-3; DNA: TGTGCCAGTACAGCTGGAAACACCATATATTTT; CDR3: CASTAGNTIYF
V: TRBV5-1; size: once; D: -; J: TRBJ2-3; DNA: TGCGCCAGCAGCTTGGAAAGCCAGCCTAGCACAGATACGCAGTATTTT; CDR3: CASSLESQPSTDTQYF
V: TRBV7-3; size: -; D: -; J: TRBJ2-2; DNA: TGTGCCAGCAGCTTACGGCCCCTAACCGGGGAGCTGTTTTTT; CDR3: CASSLRPLTGELFF
V: TRBV9; size: -; D: -; J: TRBJ2-3; DNA: TGTGCCAGCAGCGTAGGGACTACTTCGGAAGATACGCAGTATTTT; CDR3: CASSVGTTSEDTQYF
V: TRBV6-5; size: -; D: TRBD1; J: TRBJ1-1; DNA: TGTGCCAGCAGTTTCCCGCAGGGGGGTCACACTGAAGCTTTCTTT; CDR3: CASSFPQGGHTEAFF
V: TRBV6-4; size: once; D: -; J: TRBJ2-2; DNA: TGTGCCAGCAGTGCAGGGGACACCGGGGAGCTGTTTTTT; CDR3: CASSAGDTGELFF
V: TRBV7-9; size: -; D: TRBD2; J: TRBJ2-3; DNA: TGTGCCAGCAGCGGGACAGCGGGAGGGCCAGATACGCAGTATTTT; CDR3: CASSGTAGGPDTQYF
V: TRBV27; size: -; D: -; J: TRBJ2-6; DNA: TGTGCCAGCAGTTTAGGCAGCTCTGGGGCCAACGTCCTGACTTTC; CDR3: CASSLGSSGANVLTF
V: TRBV27; size: once; D: -; J: TRBJ2-2; DNA: TGTGCCAGCAGTTTATGGGGTTCCGGGGAGCTGTTTTTT; CDR3: CASSLWGSGELFF
V: TRBV2; size: -; D: TRBD2; J: TRBJ2-1; DNA: TGTGCCAGCAGTGGTAGCGGGAGGGCCATTCACAATGAGCAGTTCTTC; CDR3: CASSGSGRAIHNEQFF
V: TRBV18; size: once; D: -; J: TRBJ2-1; DNA: TGTGCCAGCTCACCATGGGGTAAAGTGAGTGAGCAGTTCTTC; CDR3: CASSPWGKVSEQFF
V: TRBV4-1; size: few; D: -; J: TRBJ1-5; DNA: TGCGCCAGCAGCCAAGATTTGACTAGCAATCAGCCCCAGCATTTT; CDR3: CASSQDLTSNQPQHF
V: TRBV7-9; size: -; D: -; J: TRBJ1-4; DNA: TGTGCCAGCAGCTCACGGCCAGGGGAGCCGACTAATGAAAAACTGTTTTTT; CDR3: CASSSRPGEPTNEKLFF
V: TRBV5-5; size: -; D: -; J: TRBJ2-5; DNA: TGTGCCAGCAGCTCCTGGGGGGAAGAGACCCAGTACTTC; CDR3: CASSSWGEETQYF
V: TRBV29-1; size: -; D: -; J: TRBJ2-4; DNA: TGCAGCGTTAGCGTCCAGGGGAAAAACATTCAGTACTTC; CDR3: CSVSVQGKNIQYF